This TCR beta chain was found in a study of blood T cell repertoires in COVID-19. On the study more broadly: Researchers got acute and convalescent COVID-19 samples from the United States, Italy and Spain. In each case, the material was cDNA or gDNA derived from T cells, B-cell-depleted T cells, or PBMCs.

CDR3 length: 14 residues. CDR1 MNHEY and CDR2 SVGAGI come from the germline V gene. Trimming took 6 bases from V and 1 from J; bases not matched to a gene: 4. Only in-frame clones appear in the TCRdb table, and some are missing; sequencing was by immunoSEQ multiplex PCR. The repertoire holds about 55,000 clones, around 85% seen once, with about 16% in the top ten. The sample taken for sequencing was peripheral blood. This rearrangement joins TRBV6-5 to TRBJ2-5, with 8 bases fitting TRBD1. The receptor comes from a human donor in a cohort sampled during active COVID-19. CDR3 loop: CASSRGQGQETQYF. The DNA of the CDR3 is TGTGCCAGCAGCCGCGGACAGGGCCAAGAGACCCAGTACTTC.